Below, 14 T cell receptor beta chains from the same sample are listed, as sequenced in a study of shared clonotypes between healthy human individuals. The protocol was immunoSEQ multiplex PCR, while the TCRdb copy is restricted to in-frame clones and leaves out a portion. Seen here are about 770,000 clones, roughly 72% observed once, and the top ten hold under 2%. Specimen: memory CD4+ T cells sorted from blood. Subset: CD45RA-negative fraction. The receptors shown here come from a young woman in good health.

The chain links TRBV11-2 to TRBJ1-1, with D uncertain. The V end was cut by 8 bases, the J end by 5 bases, with 24 bases between. The CDR3 consists of 16 residues. Germline-derived CDR1 and CDR2 are SGHAT and FQNNGV. In nucleotides, the CDR3 is TGTGCCAGCCGTAAGGGCGAGTTGGGTCCTTTGACTGAAGCTTTCTTT. Residues: CASRKGELGPLTEAFF.

The chain employs TRBV7-2 and TRBJ2-1; 11 nucleotides match TRBD2. The V and J ends lost 1 base and 4 bases, in that order; junction bases with no gene match: 0. In germline, CDR1 is SGHTA, CDR2 FQGNSA. This CDR3 has 15 residues. The CDR3 region is CASSLVAGGYNEQFF. For the CDR3, the DNA is TGTGCCAGCAGCTTAGTAGCGGGAGGGTACAATGAGCAGTTCTTC. Supplemented by reference TRBV7-2 and TRBJ2-1, the full variable domain reads GAGVSQSPSNKVTEKGKDVELRCDPISGHTALYWYRQSLGQGLEFLIYFQGNSAPDKSGLPSDRFSAERTGGSVSTLTIQRTQQEDSAVYLCASSLVAGGYNEQFFGPGTRLTVL.

The rearrangement uses TRBV11-1 and TRBJ2-7; D is unclear. Germline V gives CDR1 SGHAT, CDR2 FQDESV (reference sequence). V was cut by 5 bases and J by 7 bases, with 15 bases left in between. This CDR3 is built from 13 residues. The CDR3 region has the DNA TGTGCCAGCAGCCCGAGTATCGATTTTGAGCAGTACTTC. It yields the protein CASSPSIDFEQYF.

The genes are TRBV13 and TRBJ1-1, with 7 nucleotides matching TRBD1. Germline CDR1 PRHDT, CDR2 FYEKMQ (reference sequence). The CDR3 loop spans 15 amino acids. V lost 5 bases to trimming and J lost 2 bases; unmatched junction nucleotides: 8. DNA of the CDR3: TGTGCCAGCAGCCGATCGACAGGGCTTAACACTGAAGCTTTCTTT. Residues: CASSRSTGLNTEAFF.

This clone was found many times. V and J are TRBV7-2 and TRBJ1-5; D possibly corresponds to TRBD1 (5 bases). In germline, CDR1 is SGHTA, CDR2 FQGNSA. V was shortened by 6 bases and J by 2 bases, with 11 bases between the two germline ends. The CDR3 contains 14 residues. The DNA of the CDR3 is TGTGCCAGCAGTTCCAGGGTGGGCAATCAGCCCCAGCATTTT. Protein product: CASSSRVGNQPQHF.

This chain connects TRBV27 to TRBJ1-2, with D unclear. Looked up from germline, CDR1 is MNHEY and CDR2 is SMNVEV (reference sequence). The CDR3 sequence is 15 residues long. V dropped 6 bases and J dropped 1 base, with 15 bases sitting between them. CDR3 DNA sequence: TGTGCCAGCAGGAGCCTGTCGCTCCGTAACTATGGCTACACCTTC. This codes for CASRSLSLRNYGYTF.

In nucleotides, the CDR3 is TGTGCCAGCAGCTTTGGACAGACTTCCTACGAGCAGTACTTC. This translates into CASSFGQTSYEQYF. The V gene is TRBV5-4, the J gene TRBJ2-7; D is possibly TRBD1 (6 bases). This CDR3 region has 14 residues. V was shortened by 2 bases and J by 1 base, with 10 bases between the two germline ends. Germline loops: CDR1 SGHNT, CDR2 YYREEE (reference sequence).

This chain joins TRBV7-9 and TRBJ2-7, with 7 bases fitting TRBD1. Trimming at V came to 5 bases and at J to 8 bases, leaving 18 bases not matched to a gene. Per germline, CDR1 SEHNR and CDR2 FQNEAQ (reference sequence). This CDR3 has 16 amino acids. CDR3 sequence (DNA): TGTGCCAGCAGCCCCCCAGGTGCCGACAGGGTGACACAGCAGTACTTC. Translation gives CASSPPGADRVTQQYF.

This clone has only a few counts. Other DNA sequences within the sample encode an identical CDR3. V is TRBV2 and J is TRBJ1-5, with D unresolved. V was cut by 4 bases and J by 5 bases, with 9 bases left in between. Germline CDR1 reads SNHLY; CDR2 reads FYNNEI. The CDR3 covers 13 residues. The CDR3 DNA reads TGTGCCAGCAGTGGGACGGAAGATCAGCCCCAGCATTTT. Translated, it gives CASSGTEDQPQHF.

J is TRBJ2-7 and V is TRBV18, with 9 bases that match TRBD1. The CDR3 has 16 amino acids. J gave up 0 bases and V 6 bases, and 9 bases lay outside the gene matches. Germline values: CDR1 KGHSH, CDR2 LQKENI. The CDR3 spells CASSPDRGRFSYEQYF. As DNA, the CDR3 is TGTGCCAGCTCTCCGGACAGGGGTCGATTCTCCTACGAGCAGTACTTC.

As for this clone: Within the sample, other DNA sequences also encode this same CDR3. The chain recombines TRBV5-1 with TRBJ1-2; a weak D match, TRBD1 (5 bases). In germline, CDR1 is SGHRS, CDR2 YFSETQ. The CDR3 runs to 14 residues. Trimming left V 0 bases short and J 2 bases short, with 8 bases between. The CDR3: CASSLAGRNYGYTF. The CDR3 nucleotides are TGCGCCAGCAGCTTGGCGGGACGGAACTATGGCTACACCTTC. Full variable domain (missing parts from reference TRBV5-1 and TRBJ1-2): KAGVTQTPRYLIKTRGQQVTLSCSPISGHRSVSWYQQTPGQGLQFLFEYFSETQRNKGNFPGRFSGRQFSNSRSEMNVSTLELGDSALYLCASSLAGRNYGYTFGSGTRLTVV.

This chain links TRBV6-5 with TRBJ1-2; D gene unclear. CDR1 is MNHEY, CDR2 SVGAGI, per germline. The CDR3 extends over 14 amino acids. V dropped 6 bases and J dropped 3 bases, with 14 bases sitting between them. The CDR3 nucleotides read TGTGCCAGCAGCCCCGTTCCGAAGGACTATGGCTACACCTTC. Translated, it gives CASSPVPKDYGYTF.

This clone was observed once. V and J are TRBV18 and TRBJ2-2; perhaps TRBD2 as D (5 bases). CDR1 is KGHSH, CDR2 LQKENI, per germline. This CDR3 has 15 amino acids. V lost 3 bases and J lost 1, with 9 bases in between. The DNA of the CDR3 is TGTGCCAGCTCACCGAACCGGGGGAACACCGGGGAGCTGTTTTTT. It yields the protein CASSPNRGNTGELFF.

The V call is TRBV30, the J call TRBJ2-1; tentatively, D is TRBD1 (7 bases). The germline V gene encodes CDR1 GTSNPN and CDR2 SVGIG (reference sequence). The CDR3 runs 14 residues. The V end lost 1 base, the J end lost 7 bases, and 14 bases lay between the germline ends. This CDR3 reads CAWSGGGTANEQFF. The CDR3, as DNA: TGTGCCTGGAGTGGAGGGGGGACAGCAAATGAGCAGTTCTTC.